These T cell receptor beta chains were read from a single sample in a study of CD8 T cells in Susac syndrome. TCRdb processed the immunoSEQ multiplex PCR reads anew with MiXCR; each CDR3 protein has one entry. The sample lists roughly 160,000 distinct CDR3 sequences, about 96% occurring once. Sequencing was carried out using CD4+ T cells from PBMCs. The origin of the receptors is a human donor with Susac syndrome. Both conserved end residues are part of each CDR3. D genes are given only for firm matches. Expanded clones are given a class, and other clones once, few, many or no size at all.

D gene	clone size	V gene	CDR3 length	J gene	CDR3 protein	CDR3 DNA
NA	NA	TRBV15	14	TRBJ2-7	CATSRDPGNYEQYF	TGTGCCACCAGCAGAGATCCAGGAAACTACGAGCAGTACTTC
TRBD1	NA	TRBV19	16	TRBJ2-6	CASRDRALSGANVLTF	TGTGCCAGCCGGGACAGAGCTCTCTCTGGGGCCAACGTCCTGACTTTC
NA	NA	TRBV30	12	TRBJ2-6	CAWRSGANVLTF	TGTGCCTGGCGCTCTGGGGCCAACGTCCTGACTTTC
TRBD2	NA	TRBV29-1	14	TRBJ2-4	CSVGGLAAKNIQYF	TGCAGCGTTGGAGGACTAGCGGCCAAAAACATTCAGTACTTC
NA	NA	TRBV18	13	TRBJ1-1	CASSPSGNTEAFF	TGTGCCAGCTCACCGTCGGGGAACACTGAAGCTTTCTTT
NA	NA	TRBV30	11	TRBJ1-1	CAWSGSYEAFF	TGTGCCTGGAGTGGAAGTTACGAAGCTTTCTTT
NA	NA	TRBV2	10	TRBJ2-7	CASSVGEQYF	TGTGCCAGCAGTGTGGGCGAGCAGTACTTC
NA	few	TRBV2	13	TRBJ1-1	CASSPSLNTEAFF	TGTGCCAGTTCACCGTCACTCAACACTGAAGCTTTCTTT
TRBD2	NA	TRBV24-1	16	TRBJ2-1	CATSVSGMRTYNEQFF	TGTGCCACCAGTGTCAGCGGGATGAGGACCTACAATGAGCAGTTCTTC
NA	NA	TRBV4-3	15	TRBJ2-3	CASSQAKASADTQYF	TGCGCCAGCAGCCAAGCCAAAGCTTCGGCAGATACGCAGTATTTT
NA	NA	TRBV7-2	14	TRBJ2-1	CASSLAHRADEQFF	TGTGCCAGCAGCTTAGCGCACCGTGCGGATGAGCAGTTCTTC
NA	NA	TRBV18	16	TRBJ2-5	CASSPQYRVPQETQYF	TGTGCCAGCTCACCGCAGTACAGGGTCCCCCAAGAGACCCAGTACTTC
TRBD2	NA	TRBV4-1	13	TRBJ2-1	CASSQASGGGRFF	TGCGCCAGCAGCCAAGCCTCCGGGGGGGGCAGGTTCTTC
NA	NA	TRBV29-1	17	TRBJ1-2	CSVSPVVPSLGKGGYTF	TGCAGCGTTAGCCCCGTAGTCCCCTCCCTGGGGAAGGGGGGCTACACCTTC
TRBD1	NA	TRBV6-1	16	TRBJ2-5	CASSHHRGRREETQYF	TGTGCCAGCAGCCACCACAGGGGAAGACGAGAAGAGACCCAGTACTTC
TRBD1	NA	TRBV28	17	TRBJ2-7	CASSGGDYDRGSYEQYF	TGTGCCAGCAGTGGGGGCGATTACGACAGGGGATCCTACGAGCAGTACTTC
TRBD2	NA	TRBV19	14	TRBJ2-4	CASRGLAGEGVQYF	TGTGCCAGTAGGGGACTAGCGGGAGAAGGGGTTCAGTACTTC
NA	NA	TRBV5-1	13	TRBJ1-2	CASSFGGNYGYTF	TGCGCCAGCAGCTTCGGCGGGAACTATGGCTACACCTTC
NA	NA	TRBV30	13	TRBJ2-4	CAWREPVKNIQYF	TGTGCCTGGAGAGAACCAGTCAAAAACATTCAGTACTTC
TRBD1	NA	TRBV27	16	TRBJ1-5	CASSQFRTGRHQPQHF	TGTGCCAGCAGTCAGTTCCGGACAGGCCGACATCAGCCCCAGCATTTT
TRBD1	few	TRBV5-1	18	TRBJ2-7	CASSLPGQGIGLPAEQYF	TGCGCCAGCAGCTTACCGGGACAGGGAATCGGGCTGCCTGCCGAGCAGTACTTC
TRBD2	NA	TRBV5-1	15	TRBJ2-1	CASSLQRGAYNEQFF	TGCGCCAGCAGCTTGCAGCGGGGCGCCTACAATGAGCAGTTCTTC
TRBD2	NA	TRBV3-1	16	TRBJ2-5	CASKPGLAGPMETQYF	TGTGCCAGCAAACCGGGACTAGCGGGCCCAATGGAGACCCAGTACTTC
NA	once	TRBV18	13	TRBJ2-4	CASSPREEGRLYF	TGTGCCAGCTCACCACGGGAAGAAGGCAGGTTGTACTTC
NA	NA	TRBV6-2/TRBV6-3	17	TRBJ1-5	CASSSRPTRKGNQPQHF	TGTGCCAGCAGTTCGAGACCGACACGCAAGGGCAATCAGCCCCAGCATTTT
TRBD1	NA	TRBV7-9	13	TRBJ1-1	CASSPGTGTEAFF	TGTGCCAGCAGCCCAGGGACAGGGACCGAAGCTTTCTTT
NA	NA	TRBV4-2	17	TRBJ2-1	CASSRVNVGRDDNEQFF	TGTGCCAGCAGCCGCGTGAATGTGGGCAGGGACGACAATGAGCAGTTCTTC
TRBD1	NA	TRBV12-3/TRBV12-4	13	TRBJ2-2	CASSLRQGGELFF	TGTGCCAGCAGTCTCCGACAGGGCGGGGAGCTGTTTTTT
TRBD1	NA	TRBV25-1	13	TRBJ2-4	CASSGQGANIQYF	TGTGCCAGCAGTGGGCAGGGGGCAAACATTCAGTACTTC
NA	NA	TRBV3-1	11	TRBJ1-2	CASSQDEGYTF	TGTGCCAGCAGCCAAGATGAGGGCTACACCTTC
NA	NA	TRBV30	13	TRBJ1-5	CAWSVKGSQPQHF	TGTGCCTGGAGTGTCAAGGGTAGTCAGCCCCAGCATTTT
TRBD1	few	TRBV29-1	12	TRBJ2-7	CSARQGPYEQYF	TGCAGCGCTCGACAGGGGCCCTACGAGCAGTACTTC
NA	NA	TRBV11-2	14	TRBJ2-5	CASSPIRGGETQYF	TGTGCCAGCAGCCCCATTAGGGGGGGAGAGACCCAGTACTTC
NA	NA	TRBV7-2	14	TRBJ2-3	CASSPGGRTDTQYF	TGTGCCAGCAGCCCGGGGGGCCGCACAGATACGCAGTATTTT
NA	few	TRBV28	14	TRBJ2-6	CASSLRSGANVLTF	TGTGCCAGCAGTTTACGTTCTGGGGCCAACGTCCTGACTTTC
TRBD1	NA	TRBV11-2	14	TRBJ2-7	CASRPMDRVYEQYF	TGTGCCAGCAGACCAATGGACAGGGTGTACGAGCAGTACTTC
NA	NA	TRBV6-2/TRBV6-3	13	TRBJ2-5	CASSYLGVKTQYF	TGTGCCAGCAGTTACTTGGGGGTCAAGACCCAGTACTTC
NA	NA	TRBV4-3	16	TRBJ2-1	CASSQDTWDRYNEQFF	TGCGCCAGCAGCCAAGATACGTGGGACCGTTACAATGAGCAGTTCTTC
TRBD2	NA	TRBV24-1	13	TRBJ2-1	CATKAGGYNEQFF	TGTGCCACCAAAGCGGGGGGTTACAATGAGCAGTTCTTC